There are a few counts of the clone carrying this T cell receptor (beta chain). What it recognizes is unknown. The record originates from a study of T cell repertoires in cytomegalovirus infection. There are 15 residues in the CDR3. Between the trimmed V and J ends, which lost 0 bases and 7 bases, there was a span of 15 bases. CDR1 MNHEY and CDR2 SVGAGI come from the germline V gene. TCRdb used MiXCR to reprocess the reads, holding one entry per CDR3 protein. The data contain 370,000 or so distinct CDR3 sequences, roughly 36% of them seen just once; the ten biggest clones take up roughly 14%. The sequencing used cultured PBMCs, collected from culture after CMV antigen stimulation. The V gene is TRBV6-5, the J gene TRBJ1-2; D not resolved. This clonotype was sampled from a human donor in good health (CMV status not recorded). Some clones in this sample may be carry-over from other donors' samples. CDR3 DNA sequence: TGTGCCAGCAGTTACTCTGGGGTAGGCGCCTCTGGCTACACCTTC. Translation: CASSYSGVGASGYTF.